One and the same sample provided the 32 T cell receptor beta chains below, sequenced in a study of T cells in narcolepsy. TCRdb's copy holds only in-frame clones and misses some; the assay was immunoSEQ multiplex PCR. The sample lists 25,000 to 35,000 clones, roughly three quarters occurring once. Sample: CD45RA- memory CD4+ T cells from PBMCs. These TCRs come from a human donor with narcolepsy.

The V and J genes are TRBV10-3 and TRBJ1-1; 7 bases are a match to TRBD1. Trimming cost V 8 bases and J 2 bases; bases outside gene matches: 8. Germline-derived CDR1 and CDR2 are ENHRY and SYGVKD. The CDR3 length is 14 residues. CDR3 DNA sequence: TGTGCCATCGGGGACAGACGTAAAAACACTGAAGCTTTCTTT. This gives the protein CAIGDRRKNTEAFF.

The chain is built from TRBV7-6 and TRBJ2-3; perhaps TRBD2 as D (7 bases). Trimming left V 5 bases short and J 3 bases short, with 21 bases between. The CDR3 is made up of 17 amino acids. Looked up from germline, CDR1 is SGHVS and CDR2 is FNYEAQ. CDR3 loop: CASSPRGGGSGTDTQYF. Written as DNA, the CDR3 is TGTGCCAGCAGCCCTAGGGGGGGCGGGAGCGGTACAGATACGCAGTATTTT.

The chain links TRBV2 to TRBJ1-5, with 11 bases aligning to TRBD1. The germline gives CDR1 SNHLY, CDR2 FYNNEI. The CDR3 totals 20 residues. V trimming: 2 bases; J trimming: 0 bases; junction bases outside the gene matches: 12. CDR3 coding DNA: TGTGCCAGCAGTGAAAGGTTAGGACAGGGGGCTTCTGTTAGCAATCAGCCCCAGCATTTT. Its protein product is CASSERLGQGASVSNQPQHF.

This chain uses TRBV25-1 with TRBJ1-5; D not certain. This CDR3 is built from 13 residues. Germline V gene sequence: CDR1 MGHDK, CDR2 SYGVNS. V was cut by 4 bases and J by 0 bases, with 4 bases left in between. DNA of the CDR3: TGTGCCAGCAGTGCAGGTAGCAATCAGCCCCAGCATTTT. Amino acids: CASSAGSNQPQHF. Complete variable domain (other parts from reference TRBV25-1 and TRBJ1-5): EADIYQTPRYLVIGTGKKITLECSQTMGHDKMYWYQQDPGMELHLIHYSYGVNSTEKGDLSSESTVSRIRTEHFPLTLESARPSHTSQYLCASSAGSNQPQHFGDGTRLSIL.

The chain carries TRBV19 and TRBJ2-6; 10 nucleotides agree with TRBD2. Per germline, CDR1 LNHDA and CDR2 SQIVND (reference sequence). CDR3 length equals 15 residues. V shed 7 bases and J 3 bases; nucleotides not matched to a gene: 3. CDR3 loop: CASTSGRGGANVLTF. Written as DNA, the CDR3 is TGTGCCAGTACCAGCGGGAGGGGTGGGGCCAACGTCCTGACTTTC.

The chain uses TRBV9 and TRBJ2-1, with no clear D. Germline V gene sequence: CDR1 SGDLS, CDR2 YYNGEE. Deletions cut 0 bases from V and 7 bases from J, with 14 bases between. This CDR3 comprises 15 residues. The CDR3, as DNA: TGTGCCAGCAGCGTAGAGATTGAAATACGGAATGAGCAGTTCTTC. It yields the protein CASSVEIEIRNEQFF.

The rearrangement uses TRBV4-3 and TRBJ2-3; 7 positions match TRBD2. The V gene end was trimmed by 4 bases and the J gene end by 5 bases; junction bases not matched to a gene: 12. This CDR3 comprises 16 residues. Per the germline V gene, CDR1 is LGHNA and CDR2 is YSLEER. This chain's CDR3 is CASSPRLEGGQDTQYF. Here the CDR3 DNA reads TGCGCCAGCAGCCCCCGGTTGGAGGGAGGGCAAGATACGCAGTATTTT.

This CDR3 is CASSRQWERGEETQYF. CDR3 DNA: TGTGCCAGCAGCCGCCAGTGGGAGCGGGGGGAAGAGACCCAGTACTTC. V is TRBV11-2 and J is TRBJ2-5; 9 bases map to TRBD2. V lost 5 bases to trimming and J lost 3 bases; unmatched junction nucleotides: 10. This CDR3 is 16 amino acids long. Germline-derived CDR1 and CDR2 are SGHAT and FQNNGV.

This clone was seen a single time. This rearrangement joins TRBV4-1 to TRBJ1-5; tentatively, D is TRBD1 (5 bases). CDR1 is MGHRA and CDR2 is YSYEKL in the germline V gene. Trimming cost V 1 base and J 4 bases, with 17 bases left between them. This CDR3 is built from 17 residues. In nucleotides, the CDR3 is TGCGCCAGCAGCCAAGCCCCACCGGGACTGCGGAATCAGCCCCAGCATTTT. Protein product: CASSQAPPGLRNQPQHF.

The CDR3 loop is CATTRSFANTGELFF. CDR3 DNA sequence: TGTGCCACCACCCGGAGTTTCGCGAACACCGGGGAGCTGTTTTTT. J is TRBJ2-2 and V is TRBV28, with unresolved D. CDR3 length: 15 amino acids. Deletions cut 10 bases from V and 0 bases from J, with 15 bases between. CDR1 and CDR2 (germline): MDHEN, SYDVKM.

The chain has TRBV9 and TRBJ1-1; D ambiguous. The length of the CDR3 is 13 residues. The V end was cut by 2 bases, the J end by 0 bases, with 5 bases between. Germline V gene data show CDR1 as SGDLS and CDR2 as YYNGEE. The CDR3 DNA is TGTGCCAGCAGCGTCTCAGTGAACACTGAAGCTTTCTTT. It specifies CASSVSVNTEAFF. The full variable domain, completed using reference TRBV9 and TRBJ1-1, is DSGVTQTPKHLITATGQRVTLRCSPRSGDLSVYWYQQSLDQGLQFLIQYYNGEERAKGNILERFSAQQFPDLHSELNLSSLELGDSALYFCASSVSVNTEAFFGQGTRLTVV.

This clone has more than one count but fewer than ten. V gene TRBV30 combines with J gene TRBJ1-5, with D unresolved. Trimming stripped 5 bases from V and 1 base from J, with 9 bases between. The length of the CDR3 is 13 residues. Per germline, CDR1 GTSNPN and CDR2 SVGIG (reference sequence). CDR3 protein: CAWGHDSNQPQHF. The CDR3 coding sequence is TGTGCCTGGGGCCATGACAGCAATCAGCCCCAGCATTTT.

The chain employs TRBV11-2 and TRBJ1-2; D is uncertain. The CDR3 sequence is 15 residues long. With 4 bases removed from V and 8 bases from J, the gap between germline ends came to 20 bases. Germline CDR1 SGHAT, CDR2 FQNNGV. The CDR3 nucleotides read TGTGCCAGCAGCTCCTCCCGAGAAGAGGCTAGGGGCTACACCTTC. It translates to CASSSSREEARGYTF. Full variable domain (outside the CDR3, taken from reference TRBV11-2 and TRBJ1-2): EAGVAQSPRYKIIEKRQSVAFWCNPISGHATLYWYQQILGQGPKLLIQFQNNGVVDDSQLPKDRFSAERLKGVDSTLKIQPAKLEDSAVYLCASSSSREEARGYTFGSGTRLTVV.

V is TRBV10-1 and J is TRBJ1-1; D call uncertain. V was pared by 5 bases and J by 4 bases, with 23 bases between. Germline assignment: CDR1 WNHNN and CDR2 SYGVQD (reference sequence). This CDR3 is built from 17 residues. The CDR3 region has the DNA TGCGCCAGCAGTCAGGACGGCGAGCCTGTGGATAGCACTGAAGCTTTCTTT. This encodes CASSQDGEPVDSTEAFF.

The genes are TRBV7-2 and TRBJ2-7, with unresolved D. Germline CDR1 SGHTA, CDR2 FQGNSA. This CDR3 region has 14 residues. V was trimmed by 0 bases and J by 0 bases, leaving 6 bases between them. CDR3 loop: CASSLAGSSYEQYF. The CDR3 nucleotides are TGTGCCAGCAGCTTAGCGGGTTCCTCCTACGAGCAGTACTTC.

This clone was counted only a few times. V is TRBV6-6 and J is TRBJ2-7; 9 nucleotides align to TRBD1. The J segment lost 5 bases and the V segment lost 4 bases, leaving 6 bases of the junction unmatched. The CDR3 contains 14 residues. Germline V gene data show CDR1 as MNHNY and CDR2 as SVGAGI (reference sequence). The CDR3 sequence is CASSSGQGTHEQYF. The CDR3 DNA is TGTGCCAGCAGTTCGGGACAGGGTACCCACGAGCAGTACTTC.

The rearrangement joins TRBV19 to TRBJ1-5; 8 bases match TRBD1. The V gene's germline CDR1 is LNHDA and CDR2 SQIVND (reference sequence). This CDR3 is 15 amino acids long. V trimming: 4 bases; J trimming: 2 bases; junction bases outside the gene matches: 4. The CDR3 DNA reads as TGTGCCAGTAGTACAGGGGGCAATGGCAATCAGCCCCAGCATTTT. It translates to CASSTGGNGNQPQHF. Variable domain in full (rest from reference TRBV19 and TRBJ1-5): DGGITQSPKYLFRKEGQNVTLSCEQNLNHDAMYWYRQDPGQGLRLIYYSQIVNDFQKGDIAEGYSVSREKKESFPLTVTSAQKNPTAFYLCASSTGGNGNQPQHFGDGTRLSIL.

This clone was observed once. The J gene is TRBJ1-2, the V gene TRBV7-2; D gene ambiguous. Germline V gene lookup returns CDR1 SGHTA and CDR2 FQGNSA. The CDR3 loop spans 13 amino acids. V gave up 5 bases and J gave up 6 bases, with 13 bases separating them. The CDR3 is CASSPRTGNGYTF. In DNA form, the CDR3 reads TGTGCCAGCAGCCCGCGGACGGGTAATGGCTACACCTTC.

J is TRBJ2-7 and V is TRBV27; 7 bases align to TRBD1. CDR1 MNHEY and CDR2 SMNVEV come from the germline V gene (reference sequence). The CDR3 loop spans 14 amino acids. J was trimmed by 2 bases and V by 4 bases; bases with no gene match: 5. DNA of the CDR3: TGTGCCAGCAGTTGGTACAGGGGCCCCTACGAGCAGTACTTC. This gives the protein CASSWYRGPYEQYF.

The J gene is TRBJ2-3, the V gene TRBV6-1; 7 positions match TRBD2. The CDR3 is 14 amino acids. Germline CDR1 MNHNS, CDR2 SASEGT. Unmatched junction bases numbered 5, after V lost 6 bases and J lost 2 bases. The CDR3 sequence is CASSTGGTTDTQYF. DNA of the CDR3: TGTGCCAGCAGCACGGGGGGAACCACAGATACGCAGTATTTT.

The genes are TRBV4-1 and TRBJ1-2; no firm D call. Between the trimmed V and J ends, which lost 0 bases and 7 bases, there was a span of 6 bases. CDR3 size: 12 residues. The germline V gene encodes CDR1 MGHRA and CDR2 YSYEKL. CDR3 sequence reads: CASSQDRVGYTF. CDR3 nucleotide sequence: TGCGCCAGCAGCCAAGATAGGGTTGGCTACACCTTC.

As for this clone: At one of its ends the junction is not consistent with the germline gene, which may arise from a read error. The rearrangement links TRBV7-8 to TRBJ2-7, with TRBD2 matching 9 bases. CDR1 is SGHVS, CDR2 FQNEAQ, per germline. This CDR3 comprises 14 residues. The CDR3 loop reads CASSGRTSVGEQHF. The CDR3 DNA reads TGTGCCAGCAGCGGAAGGACTAGCGTCGGGGAGCAGCACTTC.

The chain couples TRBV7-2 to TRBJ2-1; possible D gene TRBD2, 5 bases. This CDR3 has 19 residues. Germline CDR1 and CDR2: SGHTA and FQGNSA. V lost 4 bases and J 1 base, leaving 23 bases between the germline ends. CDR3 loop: CASSSLVPSRVWSYNEQFF. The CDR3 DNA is TGTGCCAGCAGCTCACTAGTACCCTCTCGAGTGTGGTCCTACAATGAGCAGTTCTTC.

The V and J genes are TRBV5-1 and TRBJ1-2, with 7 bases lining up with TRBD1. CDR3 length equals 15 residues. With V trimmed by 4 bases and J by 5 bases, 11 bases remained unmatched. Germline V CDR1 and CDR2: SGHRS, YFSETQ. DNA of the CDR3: TGCGCCAGCAGCCCAAAAACAGGGGCTGGTTATGGCTACACCTTC. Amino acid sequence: CASSPKTGAGYGYTF.

CDR3 loop: CASSIVQGANTEAFF. As DNA, the CDR3 is TGTGCCAGTAGTATAGTACAGGGGGCCAACACTGAAGCTTTCTTT. V and J are TRBV19 and TRBJ1-1; 9 bases are a match to TRBD1. Germline V gene lookup returns CDR1 LNHDA and CDR2 SQIVND (reference sequence). The CDR3 contains 15 residues. Unmatched junction bases numbered 2, after V lost 1 base and J lost 2 bases.

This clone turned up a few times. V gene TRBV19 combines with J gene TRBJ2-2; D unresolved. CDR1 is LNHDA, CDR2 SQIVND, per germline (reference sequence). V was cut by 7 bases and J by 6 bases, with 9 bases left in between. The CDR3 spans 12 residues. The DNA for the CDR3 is TGTGCCAGTACCATCCCCCCCGGGGAGCTGTTTTTT. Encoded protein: CASTIPPGELFF.

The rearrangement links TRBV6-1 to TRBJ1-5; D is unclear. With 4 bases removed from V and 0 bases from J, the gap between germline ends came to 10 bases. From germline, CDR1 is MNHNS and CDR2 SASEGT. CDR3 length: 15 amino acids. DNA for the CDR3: TGTGCCAGCAGTGCCAATTTTTTTAGCAATCAGCCCCAGCATTTT. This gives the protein CASSANFFSNQPQHF.

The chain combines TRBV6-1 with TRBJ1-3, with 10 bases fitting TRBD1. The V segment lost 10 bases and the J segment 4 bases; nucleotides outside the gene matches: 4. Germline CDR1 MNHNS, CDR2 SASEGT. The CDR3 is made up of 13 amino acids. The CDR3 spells CATDRGQGNTIYF. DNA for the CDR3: TGTGCCACAGACAGGGGGCAGGGAAACACCATATATTTT.

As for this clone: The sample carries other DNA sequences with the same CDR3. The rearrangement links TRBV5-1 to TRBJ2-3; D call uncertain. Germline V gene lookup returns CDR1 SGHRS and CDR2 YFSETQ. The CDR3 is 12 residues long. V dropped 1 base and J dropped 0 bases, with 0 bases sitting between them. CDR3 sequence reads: CASSLSTDTQYF. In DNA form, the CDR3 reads TGCGCCAGCAGCTTGAGCACAGATACGCAGTATTTT.

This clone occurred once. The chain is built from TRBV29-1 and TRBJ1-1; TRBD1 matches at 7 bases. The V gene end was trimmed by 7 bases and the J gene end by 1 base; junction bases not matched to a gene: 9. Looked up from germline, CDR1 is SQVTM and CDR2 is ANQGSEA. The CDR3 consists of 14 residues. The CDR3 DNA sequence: TGCAGCGCTAGGCGACAGGGAAGGAACACTGAAGCTTTCTTT. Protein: CSARRQGRNTEAFF. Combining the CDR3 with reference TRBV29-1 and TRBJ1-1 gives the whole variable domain SAVISQKPSRDICQRGTSLTIQCQVDSQVTMMFWYRQQPGQSLTLIATANQGSEATYESGFVIDKFPISRPNLTFSTLTVSNMSPEDSSIYLCSARRQGRNTEAFFGQGTRLTVV.

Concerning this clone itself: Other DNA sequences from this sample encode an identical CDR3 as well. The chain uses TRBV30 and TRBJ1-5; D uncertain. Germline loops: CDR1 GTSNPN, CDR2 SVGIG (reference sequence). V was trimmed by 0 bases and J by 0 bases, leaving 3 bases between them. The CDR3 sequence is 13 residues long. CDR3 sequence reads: CAWSVDSNQPQHF. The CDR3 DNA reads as TGTGCCTGGAGTGTGGATAGCAATCAGCCCCAGCATTTT.

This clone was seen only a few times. In nucleotides, the CDR3 is TGTGCCTGGAGTGGTCACAGGGGGGGAGAAAAACTGTTTTTT. Its translation: CAWSGHRGGEKLFF. The chain joins TRBV30 to TRBJ1-4; 8 bases are shared with TRBD1. There are 14 residues in the CDR3. Germline CDR1 and CDR2: GTSNPN and SVGIG (reference sequence). V lost 1 base to trimming and J lost 8 bases; unmatched junction nucleotides: 6. The complete variable domain, with remaining parts taken from reference TRBV30 and TRBJ1-4, reads SQTIHQWPATLVQPVGSPLSLECTVEGTSNPNLYWYRQAAGRGLQLLFYSVGIGQISSEVPQNLSASRPQDRQFILSSKKLLLSDSGFYLCAWSGHRGGEKLFFGSGTQLSVL.